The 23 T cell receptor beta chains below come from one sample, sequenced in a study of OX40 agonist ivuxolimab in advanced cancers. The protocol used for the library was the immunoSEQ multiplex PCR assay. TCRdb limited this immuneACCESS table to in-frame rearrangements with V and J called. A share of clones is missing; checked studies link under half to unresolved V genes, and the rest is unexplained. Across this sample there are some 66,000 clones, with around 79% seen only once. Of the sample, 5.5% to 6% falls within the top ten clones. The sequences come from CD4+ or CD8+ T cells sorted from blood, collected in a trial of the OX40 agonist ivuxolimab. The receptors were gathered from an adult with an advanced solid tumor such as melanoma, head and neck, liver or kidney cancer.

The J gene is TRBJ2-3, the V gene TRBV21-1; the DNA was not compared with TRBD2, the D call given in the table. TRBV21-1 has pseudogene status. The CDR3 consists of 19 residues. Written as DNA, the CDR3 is TGTGCCAGCAGCAAAGAACGCAGGGAGGTTGGAAGCAGCACAGATACGCAGTATTTT. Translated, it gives CASSKERREVGSSTDTQYF.

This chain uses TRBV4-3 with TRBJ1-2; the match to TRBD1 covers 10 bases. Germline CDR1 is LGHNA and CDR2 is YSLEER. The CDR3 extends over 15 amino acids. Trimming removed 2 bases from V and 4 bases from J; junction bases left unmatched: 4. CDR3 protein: CASSQPRDRGYGYTF. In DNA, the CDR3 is TGCGCCAGCAGCCAACCCAGGGACAGGGGCTATGGCTACACCTTC.

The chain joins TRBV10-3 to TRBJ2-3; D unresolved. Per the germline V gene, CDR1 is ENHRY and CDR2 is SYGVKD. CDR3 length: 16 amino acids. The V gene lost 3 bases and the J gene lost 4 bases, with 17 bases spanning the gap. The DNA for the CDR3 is TGTGCCATCAGTGATGATCCAGAAATTAGGGCAGATACGCAGTATTTT. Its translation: CAISDDPEIRADTQYF.

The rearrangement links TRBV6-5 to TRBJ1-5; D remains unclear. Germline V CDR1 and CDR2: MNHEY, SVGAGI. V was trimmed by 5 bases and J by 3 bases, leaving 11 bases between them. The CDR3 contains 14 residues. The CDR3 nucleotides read TGTGCCAGCAGTCCCCGGGCTAACAATCAGCCCCAGCATTTT. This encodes CASSPRANNQPQHF.

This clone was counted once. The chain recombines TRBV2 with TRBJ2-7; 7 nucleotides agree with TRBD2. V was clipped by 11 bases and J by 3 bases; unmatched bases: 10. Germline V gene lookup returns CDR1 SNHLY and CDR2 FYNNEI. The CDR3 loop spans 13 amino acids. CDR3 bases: TGTGCCGCAGCTGGGGGGGGAAACTACGAGCAGTACTTC. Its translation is CAAAGGGNYEQYF.

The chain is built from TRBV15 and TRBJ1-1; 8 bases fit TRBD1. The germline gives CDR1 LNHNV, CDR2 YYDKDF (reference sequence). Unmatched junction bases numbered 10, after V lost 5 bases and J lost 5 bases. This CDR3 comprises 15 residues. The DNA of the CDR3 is TGTGCCACCAGCGGCGAGCAGGGGGCAGGTACTGAAGCTTTCTTT. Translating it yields CATSGEQGAGTEAFF.

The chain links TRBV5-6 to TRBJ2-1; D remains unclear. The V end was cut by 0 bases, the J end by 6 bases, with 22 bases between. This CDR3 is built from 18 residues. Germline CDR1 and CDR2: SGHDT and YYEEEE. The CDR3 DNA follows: TGTGCCAGCAGCTTGGCCAAGGATTCCAGTCTTCTCAGCAATGAGCAGTTCTTC. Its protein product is CASSLAKDSSLLSNEQFF.

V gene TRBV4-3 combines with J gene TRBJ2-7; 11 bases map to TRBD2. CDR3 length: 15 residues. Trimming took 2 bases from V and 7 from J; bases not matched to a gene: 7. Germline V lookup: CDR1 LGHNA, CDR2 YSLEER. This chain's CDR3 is CASSQILAGVGEQYF. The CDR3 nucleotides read TGCGCCAGCAGCCAAATACTAGCGGGAGTAGGAGAGCAGTACTTC.

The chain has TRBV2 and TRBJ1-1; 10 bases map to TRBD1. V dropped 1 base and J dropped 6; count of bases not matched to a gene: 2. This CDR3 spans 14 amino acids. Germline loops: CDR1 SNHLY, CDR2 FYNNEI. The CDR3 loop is CASSEEGQGPEAFF. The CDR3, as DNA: TGTGCCAGCAGTGAAGAGGGACAGGGGCCTGAAGCTTTCTTT.

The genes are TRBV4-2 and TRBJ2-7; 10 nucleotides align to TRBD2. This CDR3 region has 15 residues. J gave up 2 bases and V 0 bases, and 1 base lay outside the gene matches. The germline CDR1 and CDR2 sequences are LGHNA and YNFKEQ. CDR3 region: CASSQEAGGPYEQYF. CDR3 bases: TGTGCCAGCAGCCAAGAAGCGGGAGGGCCCTACGAGCAGTACTTC.

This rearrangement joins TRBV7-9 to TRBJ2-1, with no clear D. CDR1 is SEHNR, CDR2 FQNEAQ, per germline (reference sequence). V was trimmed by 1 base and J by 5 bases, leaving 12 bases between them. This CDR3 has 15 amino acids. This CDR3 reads CASSLVDGTDNEQFF. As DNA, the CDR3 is TGTGCCAGCAGCTTAGTGGACGGTACAGACAATGAGCAGTTCTTC.

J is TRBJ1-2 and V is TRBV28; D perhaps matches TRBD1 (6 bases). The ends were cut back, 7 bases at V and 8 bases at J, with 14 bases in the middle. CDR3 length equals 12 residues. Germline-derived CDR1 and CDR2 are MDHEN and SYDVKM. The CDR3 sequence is CASNSQGFGYTF. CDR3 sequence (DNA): TGTGCCAGCAATTCACAGGGTTTCGGCTACACCTTC.

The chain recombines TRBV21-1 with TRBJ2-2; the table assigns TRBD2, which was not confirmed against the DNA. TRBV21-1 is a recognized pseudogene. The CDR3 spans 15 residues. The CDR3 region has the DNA TGTGCCAGCAGCACCGAAAAGGGACTTACCGGGGAGCTGTTTTTT. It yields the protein CASSTEKGLTGELFF.

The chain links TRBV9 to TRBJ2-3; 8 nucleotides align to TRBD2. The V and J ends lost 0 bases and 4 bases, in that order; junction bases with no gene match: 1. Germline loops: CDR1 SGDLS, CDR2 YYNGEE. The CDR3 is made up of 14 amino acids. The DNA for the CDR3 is TGTGCCAGCAGCGTAGCGGGAGGGCCAGATACGCAGTATTTT. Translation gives CASSVAGGPDTQYF.

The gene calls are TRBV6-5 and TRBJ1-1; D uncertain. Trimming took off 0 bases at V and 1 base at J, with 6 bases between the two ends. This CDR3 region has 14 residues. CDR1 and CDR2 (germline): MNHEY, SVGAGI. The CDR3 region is CASSYSGRNTEAFF. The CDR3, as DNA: TGTGCCAGCAGTTACTCGGGCAGGAACACTGAAGCTTTCTTT.

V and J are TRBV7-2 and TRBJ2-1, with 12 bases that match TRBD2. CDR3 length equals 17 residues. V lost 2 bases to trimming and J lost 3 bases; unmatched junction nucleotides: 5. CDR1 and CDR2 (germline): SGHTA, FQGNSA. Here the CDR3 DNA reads TGTGCCAGCAGCTTATCGAGGACTAGCGGGAACTACAATGAGCAGTTCTTC. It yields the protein CASSLSRTSGNYNEQFF.

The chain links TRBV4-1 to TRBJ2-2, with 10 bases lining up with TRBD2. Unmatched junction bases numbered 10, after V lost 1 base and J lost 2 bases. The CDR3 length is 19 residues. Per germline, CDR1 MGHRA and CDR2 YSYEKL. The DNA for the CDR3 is TGCGCCAGCAGCCAAGCGCTAGCGGGAGCGGTATATAACACCGGGGAGCTGTTTTTT. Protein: CASSQALAGAVYNTGELFF.

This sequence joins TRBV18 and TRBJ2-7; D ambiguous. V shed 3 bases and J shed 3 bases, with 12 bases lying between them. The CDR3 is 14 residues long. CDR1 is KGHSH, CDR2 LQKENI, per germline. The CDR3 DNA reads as TGTGCCAGCTCACCCGAACCCGGTTTCTACGAGCAGTACTTC. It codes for CASSPEPGFYEQYF.

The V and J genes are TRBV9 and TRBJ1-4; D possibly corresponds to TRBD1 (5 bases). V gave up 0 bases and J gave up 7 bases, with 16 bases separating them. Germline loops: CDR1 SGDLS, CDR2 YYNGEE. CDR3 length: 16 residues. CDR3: CASSVGTRVEGEKLFF. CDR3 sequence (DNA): TGTGCCAGCAGCGTAGGTACCAGGGTGGAGGGTGAAAAACTGTTTTTT. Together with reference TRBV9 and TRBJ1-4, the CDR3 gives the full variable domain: DSGVTQTPKHLITATGQRVTLRCSPRSGDLSVYWYQQSLDQGLQFLIQYYNGEERAKGNILERFSAQQFPDLHSELNLSSLELGDSALYFCASSVGTRVEGEKLFFGSGTQLSVL.

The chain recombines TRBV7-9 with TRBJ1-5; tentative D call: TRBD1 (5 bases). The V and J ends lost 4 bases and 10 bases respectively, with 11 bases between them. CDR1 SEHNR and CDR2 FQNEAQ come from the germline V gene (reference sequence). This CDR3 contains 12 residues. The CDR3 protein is CASSSGGEPQHF. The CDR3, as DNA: TGTGCCAGCAGCTCAGGAGGGGAACCCCAGCATTTT.

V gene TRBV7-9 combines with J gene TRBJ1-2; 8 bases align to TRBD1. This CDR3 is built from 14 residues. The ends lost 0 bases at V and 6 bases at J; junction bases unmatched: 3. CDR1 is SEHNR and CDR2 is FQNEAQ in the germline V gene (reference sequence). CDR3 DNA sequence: TGTGCCAGCAGCTTAGCCGGGACAGGAAATGGCTACACCTTC. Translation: CASSLAGTGNGYTF.

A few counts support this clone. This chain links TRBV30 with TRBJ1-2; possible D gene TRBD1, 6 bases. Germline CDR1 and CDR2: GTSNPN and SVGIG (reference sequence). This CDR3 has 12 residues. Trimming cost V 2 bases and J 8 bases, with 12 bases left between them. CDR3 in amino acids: CAWSPNRVGYTF. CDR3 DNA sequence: TGTGCCTGGAGTCCAAACAGGGTCGGCTACACCTTC.

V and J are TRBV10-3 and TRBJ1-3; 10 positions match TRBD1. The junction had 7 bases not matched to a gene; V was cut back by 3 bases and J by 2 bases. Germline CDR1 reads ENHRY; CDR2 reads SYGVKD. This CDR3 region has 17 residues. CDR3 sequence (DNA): TGTGCCATCAGTGAATCGGGACAGGGGAAGGCTGGAAACACCATATATTTT. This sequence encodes CAISESGQGKAGNTIYF.